These 20 T cell receptor beta chains came from one sample sequenced in a study of T cell responses to AZD1222 COVID-19 vaccine. The assay was immunoSEQ multiplex PCR, and TCRdb's table has in-frame clones only and misses some. The repertoire holds about 190,000 clones, approximately 94% seen once, with less than 4% in the top ten. This material consisted of peripheral blood, taken 28 days after the second dose of the MenACWY control vaccine. The receptors here all came from an adult who received the MenACWY meningococcal vaccine as a control.

The J gene is TRBJ1-1, the V gene TRBV7-2; 7 nucleotides align to TRBD1. CDR3 length equals 15 residues. V was clipped by 5 bases and J by 2 bases; unmatched bases: 8. Per germline, CDR1 SGHTA and CDR2 FQGNSA. CDR3 in amino acids: CASSGPRDSNTEAFF. Written as DNA, the CDR3 is TGTGCCAGCAGCGGGCCCCGGGACAGCAACACTGAAGCTTTCTTT.

The chain joins TRBV29-1 to TRBJ1-2; D gene ambiguous. CDR1 is SQVTM, CDR2 ANQGSEA, per germline. The CDR3 totals 13 residues. Trimming left V 7 bases short and J 8 bases short, with 20 bases between. Here the CDR3 DNA reads TGCAGCGGGGTGACGGCCAGCGGCAGGGGCTACACCTTC. It is translated as CSGVTASGRGYTF.

The chain joins TRBV19 to TRBJ2-1; 12 bases match TRBD2. With 5 bases clipped from V and 4 bases from J, the junction kept 6 bases outside the gene matches. This CDR3 comprises 16 residues. From germline, CDR1 is LNHDA and CDR2 SQIVND (reference sequence). CDR3 bases: TGTGCCAGTAGTCCCGAAGGACTAGCGGGGTACAATGAGCAGTTCTTC. Its translation: CASSPEGLAGYNEQFF.

V is TRBV7-2 and J is TRBJ2-3; 11 nucleotides agree with TRBD2. Germline assignment: CDR1 SGHTA and CDR2 FQGNSA. The length of the CDR3 is 17 residues. Trimming took 4 bases from V and 1 from J; bases not matched to a gene: 7. This chain's CDR3 is CASSSIAGGPGTDTQYF. The CDR3, as DNA: TGTGCCAGCAGCTCAATAGCGGGAGGGCCGGGCACAGATACGCAGTATTTT.

The rearrangement joins TRBV29-1 to TRBJ1-2, with D maybe TRBD1 (5 bases). This CDR3 spans 11 amino acids. V was cut by 4 bases and J by 8 bases, with 11 bases left in between. Germline loops: CDR1 SQVTM, CDR2 ANQGSEA. CDR3 nucleotide sequence: TGCAGCGTTGTGTGGGACGCGGGCTACACCTTC. Encoded protein: CSVVWDAGYTF.

The rearrangement joins TRBV19 to TRBJ1-1, with D maybe TRBD1 (5 bases). This CDR3 has 16 amino acids. The V gene's germline CDR1 is LNHDA and CDR2 SQIVND (reference sequence). The ends were cut back, 5 bases at V and 5 bases at J, with 21 bases in the middle. The CDR3 region is CASSAWGTGVWTEAFF. CDR3 coding DNA: TGTGCCAGTAGTGCCTGGGGGACGGGGGTTTGGACTGAAGCTTTCTTT.

The rearrangement uses TRBV29-1 and TRBJ1-2, with 8 nucleotides matching TRBD1. The ends lost 7 bases at V and 8 bases at J; junction bases unmatched: 6. This CDR3 contains 11 residues. Germline CDR1 SQVTM, CDR2 ANQGSEA. The CDR3 region is CSAGQGGGYTF. The CDR3 nucleotides are TGCAGCGCCGGACAGGGCGGCGGCTACACCTTC.

The rearrangement joins TRBV19 to TRBJ2-3, with TRBD1 as a possible D gene (6 bases). The CDR3 covers 15 residues. Germline CDR1 is LNHDA and CDR2 is SQIVND (reference sequence). The V and J ends lost 7 bases and 1 base respectively, with 15 bases between them. CDR3 DNA: TGTGCCAGTACCCTGACAGGCTGGGGCACAGATACGCAGTATTTT. It specifies CASTLTGWGTDTQYF.

The chain employs TRBV5-4 and TRBJ2-5; D gene uncertain. Germline V gene data show CDR1 as SGHNT and CDR2 as YYREEE (reference sequence). V lost 3 bases to trimming and J lost 4 bases, with 10 bases between them. This CDR3 contains 13 residues. The CDR3 loop is CASSWPGVETQYF. CDR3 nucleotides: TGTGCCAGCAGCTGGCCTGGGGTAGAGACCCAGTACTTC.

The chain carries TRBV7-9 and TRBJ2-1, with TRBD2 identical over 8 bases. V gave up 4 bases and J gave up 3 bases; unmatched junction bases: 5. This CDR3 comprises 15 residues. Germline V lookup: CDR1 SEHNR, CDR2 FQNEAQ (reference sequence). The CDR3 bases are TGTGCCAGCAGCTCTACTAGCGGTTTCTACAATGAGCAGTTCTTC. This gives the protein CASSSTSGFYNEQFF.

The sample holds a few counts of this clone. The J gene is TRBJ1-2, the V gene TRBV2; maybe TRBD1 (6 bases). CDR3 length: 14 amino acids. Germline CDR1 SNHLY, CDR2 FYNNEI. Between the trimmed V and J ends, which lost 4 bases and 4 bases, there was a span of 13 bases. CDR3 loop: CASSGAGASYGYTF. For the CDR3, the DNA is TGTGCCAGCAGTGGAGCAGGGGCAAGCTATGGCTACACCTTC.

V gene TRBV11-2 combines with J gene TRBJ2-7; a possible D gene is TRBD2 (6 bases). V was pared by 1 base and J by 2 bases, with 9 bases between. In germline, CDR1 is SGHAT, CDR2 FQNNGV. CDR3 length: 14 amino acids. The CDR3 DNA reads TGTGCCAGCAGCTTAGTTGGGGGGACCTACGAGCAGTACTTC. Translation gives CASSLVGGTYEQYF.

The chain carries TRBV29-1 and TRBJ2-7; the D is unclear. The germline V gene encodes CDR1 SQVTM and CDR2 ANQGSEA. The V and J ends lost 4 bases and 3 bases respectively, with 10 bases between them. The CDR3 contains 12 residues. CDR3 sequence (DNA): TGCAGCGTTGTGGGCACCTTCTACGAGCAGTACTTC. Residues: CSVVGTFYEQYF.

This clone came up once. This chain uses TRBV7-9 with TRBJ2-7; possible D gene TRBD1, 6 bases. CDR1 SEHNR and CDR2 FQNEAQ come from the germline V gene (reference sequence). Trimming pared 8 bases from V and 5 bases from J, leaving 19 bases between. This CDR3 comprises 14 residues. Here the CDR3 reads CASGWDTQGNEQYF. The DNA of the CDR3 is TGTGCCAGCGGTTGGGACACCCAAGGCAACGAGCAGTACTTC.

This chain connects TRBV23-1 to TRBJ1-5; D not resolved. TRBV23-1 is an open reading frame whose function is uncertain. Trimming removed 0 bases at V and 2 bases at J, with 14 bases between. The CDR3 spans 17 residues. CDR3 sequence (DNA): TGCGCCAGCAGTCAATCGTGCCGGGATTGGGGCAATCAGCCCCAGCATTTT. Its translation is CASSQSCRDWGNQPQHF.

This sequence joins TRBV3-1 (or the pseudogene TRBV3-2) and TRBJ2-1; tentatively, D is TRBD2 (6 bases). The V gene lost 4 bases and the J gene lost 2 bases, with 9 bases spanning the gap. This CDR3 comprises 14 residues. Germline V gives CDR1 LGHDT, CDR2 YNNKEL (reference sequence). The CDR3 region has the DNA TGTGCCAGCAGCCGTCGGGGGACCTACAATGAGCAGTTCTTC. This sequence encodes CASSRRGTYNEQFF.

The chain links TRBV10-1 to TRBJ1-1; D unclear. The V gene's germline CDR1 is WNHNN and CDR2 SYGVQD (reference sequence). The CDR3 contains 13 residues. The V and J ends lost 6 bases and 7 bases respectively, with 15 bases between them. The CDR3 spells CASSESGWGEAFF. CDR3 in DNA: TGCGCCAGCAGCGAATCCGGTTGGGGTGAAGCTTTCTTT.

This sequence joins TRBV30 and TRBJ2-7; D gene uncertain. The CDR3 has 11 residues. Germline V gene sequence: CDR1 GTSNPN, CDR2 SVGIG (reference sequence). V dropped 1 base and J dropped 6 bases, with 7 bases sitting between them. The CDR3 loop is CAWSASGEQYF. DNA for the CDR3: TGTGCCTGGAGTGCATCGGGCGAGCAGTACTTC.

The V gene is TRBV7-2, the J gene TRBJ1-5; no clear D. This CDR3 spans 13 amino acids. Germline-derived CDR1 and CDR2 are SGHTA and FQGNSA. V lost 2 bases and J 7 bases, leaving 9 bases between the germline ends. CDR3 in amino acids: CASSLSIQQPQHF. The CDR3 DNA reads TGTGCCAGCAGCTTATCGATACAGCAGCCCCAGCATTTT.

The chain uses TRBV9 and TRBJ1-6; D gene unclear. This CDR3 is 14 amino acids long. Germline-derived CDR1 and CDR2 are SGDLS and YYNGEE. Trimming pared 4 bases from V and 7 bases from J, leaving 12 bases between. The CDR3 region is CASSTQVRNSPLHF. In nucleotides, the CDR3 is TGTGCCAGCAGCACTCAGGTTCGGAATTCACCCCTCCACTTT.